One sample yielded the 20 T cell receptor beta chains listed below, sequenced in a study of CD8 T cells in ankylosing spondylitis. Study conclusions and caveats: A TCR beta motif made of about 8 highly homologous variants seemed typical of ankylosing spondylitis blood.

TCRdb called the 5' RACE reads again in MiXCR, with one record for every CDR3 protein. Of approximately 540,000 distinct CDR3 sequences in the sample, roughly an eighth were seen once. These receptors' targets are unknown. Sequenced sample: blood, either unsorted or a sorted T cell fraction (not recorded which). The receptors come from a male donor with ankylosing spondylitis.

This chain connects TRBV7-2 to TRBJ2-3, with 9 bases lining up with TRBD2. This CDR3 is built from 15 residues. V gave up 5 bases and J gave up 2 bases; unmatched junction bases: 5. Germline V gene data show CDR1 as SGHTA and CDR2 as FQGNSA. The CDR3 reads CASSPSGITTDTQYF. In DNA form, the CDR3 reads TGTGCCAGCAGCCCTAGCGGGATCACCACAGATACGCAGTATTTT.

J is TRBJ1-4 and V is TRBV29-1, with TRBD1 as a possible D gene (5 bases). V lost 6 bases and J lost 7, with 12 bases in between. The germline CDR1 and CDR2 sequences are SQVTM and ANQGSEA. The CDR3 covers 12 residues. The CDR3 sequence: CSVSGTGEKLFF. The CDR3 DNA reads TGCAGCGTATCAGGGACGGGTGAAAAACTGTTTTTT.

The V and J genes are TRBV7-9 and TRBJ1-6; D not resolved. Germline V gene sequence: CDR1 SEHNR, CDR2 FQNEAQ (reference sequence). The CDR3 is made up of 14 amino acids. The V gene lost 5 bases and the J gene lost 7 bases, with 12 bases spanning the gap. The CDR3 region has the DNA TGTGCCAGCAGCCAAGTGGGTGGGAATTCACCCCTCCACTTT. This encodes CASSQVGGNSPLHF.

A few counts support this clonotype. In DNA form, the CDR3 reads TGCAGTGCTAGTTTGGTTGGACTAGCGGCAACCGGGGAGCTGTTTTTT. It translates to CSASLVGLAATGELFF. The chain employs TRBV20-1 and TRBJ2-2, with 10 positions matching TRBD2. V lost 3 bases to trimming and J lost 5 bases; unmatched junction nucleotides: 9. The CDR3 is made up of 16 amino acids. CDR1 is DFQATT and CDR2 is SNEGSKA in the germline V gene (reference sequence).

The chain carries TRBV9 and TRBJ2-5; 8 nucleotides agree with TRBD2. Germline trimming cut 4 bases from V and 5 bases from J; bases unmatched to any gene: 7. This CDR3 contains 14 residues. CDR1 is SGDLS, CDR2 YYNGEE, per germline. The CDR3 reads CASSRSGMGETQYF. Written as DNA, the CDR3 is TGTGCCAGCAGCCGTAGCGGGATGGGGGAGACCCAGTACTTC.

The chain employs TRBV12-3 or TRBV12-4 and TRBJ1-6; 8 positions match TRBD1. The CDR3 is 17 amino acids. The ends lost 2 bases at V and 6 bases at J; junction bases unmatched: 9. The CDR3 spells CASSLLQGTGLNSPLHF. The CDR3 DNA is TGTGCCAGCAGTTTACTCCAAGGGACAGGCCTTAATTCACCCCTCCACTTT.

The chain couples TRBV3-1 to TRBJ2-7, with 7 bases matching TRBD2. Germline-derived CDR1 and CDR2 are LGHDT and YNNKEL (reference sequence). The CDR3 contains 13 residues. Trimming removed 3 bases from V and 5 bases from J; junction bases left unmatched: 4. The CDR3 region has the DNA TGTGCCAGCAGCCAGGGAGGGCAGAACGAGCAGTACGTC. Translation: CASSQGGQNEQYV.

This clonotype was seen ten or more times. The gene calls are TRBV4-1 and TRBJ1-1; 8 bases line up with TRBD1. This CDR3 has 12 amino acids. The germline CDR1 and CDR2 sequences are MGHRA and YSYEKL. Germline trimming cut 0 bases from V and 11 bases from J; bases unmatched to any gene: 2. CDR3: CASSQEQGEAFF. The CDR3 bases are TGCGCCAGCAGCCAAGAACAGGGGGAGGCTTTCTTT.

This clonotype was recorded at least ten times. CDR3 nucleotide sequence: TGTGCCAGCAGTTTTGAGGGCTACACCTTC. Translated, it gives CASSFEGYTF. V usage is TRBV12-3 or TRBV12-4 and J usage is TRBJ1-2; D unresolved. Trimming pared 3 bases from V and 8 bases from J, leaving 4 bases between. This CDR3 comprises 10 residues.

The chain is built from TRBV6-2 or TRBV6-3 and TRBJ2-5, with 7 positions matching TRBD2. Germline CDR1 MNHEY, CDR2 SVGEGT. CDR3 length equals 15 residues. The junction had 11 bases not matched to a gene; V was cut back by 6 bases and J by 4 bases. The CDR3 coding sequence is TGTGCCAGCAGAAGCGGGAAAGGGGTCCTAGAGACCCAGTACTTC. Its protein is CASRSGKGVLETQYF.

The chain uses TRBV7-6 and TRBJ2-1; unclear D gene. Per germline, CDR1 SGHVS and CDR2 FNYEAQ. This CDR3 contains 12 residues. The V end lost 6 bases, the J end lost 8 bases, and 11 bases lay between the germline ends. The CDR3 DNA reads TGTGCCAGCAGGTCCCCCCCAGATGAGCAGTTCTTC. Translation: CASRSPPDEQFF.

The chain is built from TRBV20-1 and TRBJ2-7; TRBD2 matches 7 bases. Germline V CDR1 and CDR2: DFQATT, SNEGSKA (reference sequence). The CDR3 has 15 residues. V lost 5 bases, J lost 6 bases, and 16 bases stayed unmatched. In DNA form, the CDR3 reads TGCAGTGCTCCGGGGGAGGGAGGGCCCGGACGCGAGCAGTACTTC. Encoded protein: CSAPGEGGPGREQYF.

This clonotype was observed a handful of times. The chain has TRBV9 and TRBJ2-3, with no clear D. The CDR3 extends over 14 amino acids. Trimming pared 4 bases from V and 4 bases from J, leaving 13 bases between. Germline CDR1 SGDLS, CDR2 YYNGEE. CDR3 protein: CASSPQPRSDTQYF. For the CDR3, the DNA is TGTGCCAGCAGCCCACAGCCCCGGTCAGATACGCAGTATTTT.

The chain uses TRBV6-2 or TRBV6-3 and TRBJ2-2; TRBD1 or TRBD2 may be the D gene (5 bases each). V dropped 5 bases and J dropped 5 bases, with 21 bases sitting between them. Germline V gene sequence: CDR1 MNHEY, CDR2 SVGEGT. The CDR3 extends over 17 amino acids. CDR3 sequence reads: CASSPPGTGPRTGELFF. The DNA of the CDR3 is TGTGCCAGCAGTCCCCCCGGGACCGGCCCCCGAACCGGGGAGCTGTTTTTT.

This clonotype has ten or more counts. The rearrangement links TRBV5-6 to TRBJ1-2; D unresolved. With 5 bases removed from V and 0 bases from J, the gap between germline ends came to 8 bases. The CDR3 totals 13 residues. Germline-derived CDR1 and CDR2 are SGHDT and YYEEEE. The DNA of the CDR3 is TGTGCCAGCAGTGTCAGTTCTAACTATGGCTACACCTTC. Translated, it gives CASSVSSNYGYTF.

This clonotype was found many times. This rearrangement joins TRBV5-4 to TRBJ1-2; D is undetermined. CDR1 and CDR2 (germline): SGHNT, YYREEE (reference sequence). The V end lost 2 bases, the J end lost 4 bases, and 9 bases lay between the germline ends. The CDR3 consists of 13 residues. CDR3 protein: CASSLKGIYGYTF. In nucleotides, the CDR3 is TGTGCCAGCAGCTTAAAAGGGATCTATGGCTACACCTTC.

The chain's CDR3 is CASRSGQLQETQYF. For the CDR3, the DNA is TGCGCCAGCAGGAGCGGACAGCTTCAAGAGACCCAGTACTTC. The V and J genes are TRBV5-1 and TRBJ2-5; tentatively, D is TRBD1 (6 bases). CDR3 length equals 14 residues. Germline assignment: CDR1 SGHRS and CDR2 YFSETQ. Trimming took off 5 bases at V and 2 bases at J, with 13 bases between the two ends.

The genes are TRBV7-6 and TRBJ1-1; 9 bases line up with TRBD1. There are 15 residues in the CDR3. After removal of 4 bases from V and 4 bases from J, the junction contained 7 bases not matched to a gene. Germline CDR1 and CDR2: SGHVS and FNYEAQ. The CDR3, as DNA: TGTGCCAGCAGCTCGTCACAGGGGGCTCGCACTGAAGCTTTCTTT. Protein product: CASSSSQGARTEAFF.

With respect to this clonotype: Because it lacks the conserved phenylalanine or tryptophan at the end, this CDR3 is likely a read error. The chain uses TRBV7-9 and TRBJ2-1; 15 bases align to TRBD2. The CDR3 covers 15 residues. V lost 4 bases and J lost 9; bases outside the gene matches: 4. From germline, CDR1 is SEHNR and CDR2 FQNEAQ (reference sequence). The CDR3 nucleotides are TGTGCCAGCAGCTCCGGACTAGCGGGAGGGGGTGAGCAGTTCCTC. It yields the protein CASSSGLAGGGEQFL.

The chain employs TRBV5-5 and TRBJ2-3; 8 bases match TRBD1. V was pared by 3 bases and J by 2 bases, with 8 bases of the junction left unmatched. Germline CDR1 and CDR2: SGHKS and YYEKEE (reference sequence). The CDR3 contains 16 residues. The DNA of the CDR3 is TGTGCCAGCAGCTCAGGGGGCGGGATTTCCACAGATACGCAGTATTTT. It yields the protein CASSSGGGISTDTQYF.